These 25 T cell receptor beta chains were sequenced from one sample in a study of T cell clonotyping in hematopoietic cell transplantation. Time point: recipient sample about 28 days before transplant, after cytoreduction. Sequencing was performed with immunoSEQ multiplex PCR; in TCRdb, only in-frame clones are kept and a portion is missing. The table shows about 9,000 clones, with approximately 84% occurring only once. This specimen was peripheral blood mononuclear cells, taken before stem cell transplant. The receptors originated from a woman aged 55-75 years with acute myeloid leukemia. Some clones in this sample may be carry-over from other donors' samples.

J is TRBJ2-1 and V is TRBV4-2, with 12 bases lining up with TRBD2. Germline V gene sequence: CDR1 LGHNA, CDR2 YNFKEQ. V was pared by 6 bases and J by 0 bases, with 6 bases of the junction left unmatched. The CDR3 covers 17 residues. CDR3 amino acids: CASRRTSGESSYNEQFF. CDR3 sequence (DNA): TGTGCCAGCAGGCGGACTAGCGGGGAAAGCTCCTACAATGAGCAGTTCTTC.

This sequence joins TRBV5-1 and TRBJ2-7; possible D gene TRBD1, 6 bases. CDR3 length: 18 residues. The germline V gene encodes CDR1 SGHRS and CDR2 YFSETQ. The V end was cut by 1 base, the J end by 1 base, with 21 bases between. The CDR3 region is CASSLRPESRTASYEQYF. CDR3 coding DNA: TGCGCCAGCAGCTTGAGACCGGAATCCAGGACAGCATCCTACGAGCAGTACTTC. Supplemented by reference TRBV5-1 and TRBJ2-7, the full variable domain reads KAGVTQTPRYLIKTRGQQVTLSCSPISGHRSVSWYQQTPGQGLQFLFEYFSETQRNKGNFPGRFSGRQFSNSRSEMNVSTLELGDSALYLCASSLRPESRTASYEQYFGPGTRLTVT.

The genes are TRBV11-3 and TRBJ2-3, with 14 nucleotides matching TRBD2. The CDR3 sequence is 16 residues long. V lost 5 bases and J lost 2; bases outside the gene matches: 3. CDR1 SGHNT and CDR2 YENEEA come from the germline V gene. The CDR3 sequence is CASSRGLAGVTDTQYF. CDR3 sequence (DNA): TGTGCCAGCAGCCGGGGACTAGCGGGAGTCACAGATACGCAGTATTTT.

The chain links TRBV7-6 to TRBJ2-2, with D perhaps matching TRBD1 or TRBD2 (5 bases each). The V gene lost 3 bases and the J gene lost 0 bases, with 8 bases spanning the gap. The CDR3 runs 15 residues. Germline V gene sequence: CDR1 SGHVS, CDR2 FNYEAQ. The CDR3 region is CASSFGTTNTGELFF. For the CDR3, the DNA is TGTGCCAGCAGCTTCGGGACGACGAACACCGGGGAGCTGTTTTTT.

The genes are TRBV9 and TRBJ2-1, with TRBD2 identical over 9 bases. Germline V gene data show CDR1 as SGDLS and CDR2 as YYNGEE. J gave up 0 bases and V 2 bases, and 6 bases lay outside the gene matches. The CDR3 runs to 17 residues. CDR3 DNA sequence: TGTGCCAGCAGCGTCCTTAGCGGGAGCAACTCCTACAATGAGCAGTTCTTC. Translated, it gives CASSVLSGSNSYNEQFF.

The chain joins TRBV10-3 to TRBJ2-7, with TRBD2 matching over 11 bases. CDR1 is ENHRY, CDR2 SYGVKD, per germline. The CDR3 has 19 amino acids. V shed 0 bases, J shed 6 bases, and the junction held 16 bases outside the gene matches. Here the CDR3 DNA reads TGTGCCATCAGTGAGTCGGAACTAGCGGGAGTTAGGGAAAGGAGCGAGCAGTACTTC. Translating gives CAISESELAGVRERSEQYF.

In DNA, the CDR3 is TGTGCCAGCAGCGTAGACTTCCAGAACCAAGAGACCCAGTACTTC. Protein product: CASSVDFQNQETQYF. V is TRBV9 and J is TRBJ2-5; D uncertain. This CDR3 is 15 amino acids long. V lost 0 bases, J lost 0 bases, and 9 bases lay in between. Germline V gene sequence: CDR1 SGDLS, CDR2 YYNGEE.

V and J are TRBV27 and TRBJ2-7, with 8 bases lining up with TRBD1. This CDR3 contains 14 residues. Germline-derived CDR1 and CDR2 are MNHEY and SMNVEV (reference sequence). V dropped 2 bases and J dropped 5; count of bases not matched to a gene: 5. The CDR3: CASSLAGTGDEQYF. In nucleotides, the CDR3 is TGTGCCAGCAGTTTAGCAGGGACAGGAGACGAGCAGTACTTC.

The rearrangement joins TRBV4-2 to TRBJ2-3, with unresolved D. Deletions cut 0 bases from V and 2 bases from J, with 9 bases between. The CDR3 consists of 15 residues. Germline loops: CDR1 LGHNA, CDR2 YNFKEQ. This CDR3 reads CASSQDYRVTDTQYF. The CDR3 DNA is TGTGCCAGCAGCCAAGATTACCGGGTCACAGATACGCAGTATTTT.

CDR3 loop: CASSEVGLVHSNQPQHF. CDR3 DNA: TGTGCCAGCAGTGAAGTAGGTTTGGTCCATAGCAATCAGCCCCAGCATTTT. The chain couples TRBV2 to TRBJ1-5; no definite D call. This CDR3 contains 17 residues. Trimming pared 1 base from V and 0 bases from J, leaving 13 bases between. Germline-derived CDR1 and CDR2 are SNHLY and FYNNEI.

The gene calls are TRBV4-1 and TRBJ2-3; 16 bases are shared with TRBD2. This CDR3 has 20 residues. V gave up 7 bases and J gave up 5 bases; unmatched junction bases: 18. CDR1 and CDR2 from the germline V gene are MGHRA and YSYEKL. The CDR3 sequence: CASTQGPGLAGGGREDTQYF. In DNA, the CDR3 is TGCGCCAGCACCCAGGGGCCGGGACTAGCGGGAGGGGGACGGGAAGATACGCAGTATTTT.

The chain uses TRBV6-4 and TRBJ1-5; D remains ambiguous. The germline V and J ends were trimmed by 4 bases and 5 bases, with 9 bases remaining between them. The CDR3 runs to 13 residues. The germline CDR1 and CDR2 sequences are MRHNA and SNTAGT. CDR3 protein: CASSVEEHQPQHF. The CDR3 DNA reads TGTGCCAGCAGTGTGGAGGAGCATCAGCCCCAGCATTTT.

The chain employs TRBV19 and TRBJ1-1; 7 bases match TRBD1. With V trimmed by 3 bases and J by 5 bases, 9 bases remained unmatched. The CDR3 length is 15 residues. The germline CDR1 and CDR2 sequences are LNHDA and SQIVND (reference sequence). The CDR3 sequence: CASSIGRQGGTEAFF. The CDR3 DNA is TGTGCCAGTAGTATCGGGCGACAGGGAGGGACTGAAGCTTTCTTT.

The CDR3 spells CASSKGDSYEQYF. The CDR3 DNA sequence: TGTGCCAGTAGTAAGGGGGACTCCTACGAGCAGTACTTC. The chain combines TRBV19 with TRBJ2-7, with D possibly TRBD1 on 6 matching bases. Germline V gene sequence: CDR1 LNHDA, CDR2 SQIVND (reference sequence). CDR3 length: 13 amino acids. V was pared by 4 bases and J by 0 bases, with 7 bases between.

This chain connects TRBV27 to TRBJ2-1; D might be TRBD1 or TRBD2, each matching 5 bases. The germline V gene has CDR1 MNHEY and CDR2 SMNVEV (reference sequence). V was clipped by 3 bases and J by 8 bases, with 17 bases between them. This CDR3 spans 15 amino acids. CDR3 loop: CASSLRGFVGYEQFF. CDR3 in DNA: TGTGCCAGCAGTTTGAGGGGCTTTGTAGGGTATGAGCAGTTCTTC.

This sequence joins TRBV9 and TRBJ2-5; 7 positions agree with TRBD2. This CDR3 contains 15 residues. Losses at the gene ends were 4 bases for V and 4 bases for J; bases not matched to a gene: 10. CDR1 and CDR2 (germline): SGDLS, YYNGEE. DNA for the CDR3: TGTGCCAGCAGCCCCTCCGGGGACTATAGAGAGACCCAGTACTTC. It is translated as CASSPSGDYRETQYF.

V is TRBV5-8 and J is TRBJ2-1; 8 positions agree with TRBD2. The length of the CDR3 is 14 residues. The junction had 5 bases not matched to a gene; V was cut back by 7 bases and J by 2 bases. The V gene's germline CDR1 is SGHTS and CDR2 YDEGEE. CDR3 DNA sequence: TGTGCCAGCCTGCCGGGACTAGCCTACAATGAGCAGTTCTTC. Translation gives CASLPGLAYNEQFF.

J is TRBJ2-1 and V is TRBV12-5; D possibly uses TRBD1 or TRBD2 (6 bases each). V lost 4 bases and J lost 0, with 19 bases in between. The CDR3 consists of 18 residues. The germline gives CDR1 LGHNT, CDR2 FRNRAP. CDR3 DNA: TGTGCTAGTGGTTCGACCGTGGGGGGCCCGAGCTCCTACAATGAGCAGTTCTTC. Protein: CASGSTVGGPSSYNEQFF.

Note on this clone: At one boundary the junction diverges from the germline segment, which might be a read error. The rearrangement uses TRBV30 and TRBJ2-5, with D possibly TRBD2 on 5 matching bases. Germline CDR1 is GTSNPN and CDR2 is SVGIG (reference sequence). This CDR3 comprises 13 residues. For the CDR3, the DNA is TGTGCCCGGAGTCGGGAACTAGGAGAGACCCAGTACTTC. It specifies CARSRELGETQYF.

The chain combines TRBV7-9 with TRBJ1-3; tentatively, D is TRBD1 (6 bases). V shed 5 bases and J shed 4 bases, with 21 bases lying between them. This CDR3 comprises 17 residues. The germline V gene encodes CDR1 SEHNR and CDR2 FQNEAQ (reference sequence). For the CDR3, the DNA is TGTGCCAGCAGCCAGGAGCCACAGGGATTTTCGGGAAACACCATATATTTT. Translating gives CASSQEPQGFSGNTIYF.

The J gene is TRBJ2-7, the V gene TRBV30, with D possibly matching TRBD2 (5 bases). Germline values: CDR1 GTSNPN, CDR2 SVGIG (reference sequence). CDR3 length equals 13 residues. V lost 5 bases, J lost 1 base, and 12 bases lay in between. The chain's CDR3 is CAWRAGGSYEQYF. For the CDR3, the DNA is TGTGCCTGGCGGGCAGGCGGGTCCTACGAGCAGTACTTC.

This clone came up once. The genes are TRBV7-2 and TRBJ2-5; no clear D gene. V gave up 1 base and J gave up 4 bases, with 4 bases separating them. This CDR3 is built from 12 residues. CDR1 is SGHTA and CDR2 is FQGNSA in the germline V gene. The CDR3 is CASSLGSETQYF. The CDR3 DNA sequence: TGTGCCAGCAGCTTAGGTTCAGAGACCCAGTACTTC. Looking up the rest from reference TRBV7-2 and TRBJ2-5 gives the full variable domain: GAGVSQSPSNKVTEKGKDVELRCDPISGHTALYWYRQSLGQGLEFLIYFQGNSAPDKSGLPSDRFSAERTGGSVSTLTIQRTQQEDSAVYLCASSLGSETQYFGPGTRLLVL.

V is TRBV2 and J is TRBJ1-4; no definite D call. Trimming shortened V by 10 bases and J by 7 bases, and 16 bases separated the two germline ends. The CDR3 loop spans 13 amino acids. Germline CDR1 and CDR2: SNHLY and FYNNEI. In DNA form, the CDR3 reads TGTGCCACCGTAGCGCAAAGCCGTGAAAAACTGTTTTTT. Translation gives CATVAQSREKLFF. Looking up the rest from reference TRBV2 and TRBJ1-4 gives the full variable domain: EPEVTQTPSHQVTQMGQEVILRCVPISNHLYFYWYRQILGQKVEFLVSFYNNEISEKSEIFDDQFSVERPDGSNFTLKIRSTKLEDSAMYFCATVAQSREKLFFGSGTQLSVL.

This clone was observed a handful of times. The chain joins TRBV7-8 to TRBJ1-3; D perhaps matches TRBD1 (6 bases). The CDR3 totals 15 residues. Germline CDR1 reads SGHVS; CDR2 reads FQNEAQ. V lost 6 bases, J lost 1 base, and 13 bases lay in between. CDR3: CASSHRTVSGNTIYF. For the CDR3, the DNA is TGTGCCAGCAGTCACCGGACAGTATCTGGAAACACCATATATTTT.

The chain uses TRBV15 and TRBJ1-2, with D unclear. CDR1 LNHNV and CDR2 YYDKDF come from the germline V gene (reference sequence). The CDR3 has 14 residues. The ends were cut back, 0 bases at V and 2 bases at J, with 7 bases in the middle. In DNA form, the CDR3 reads TGTGCCACCAGCAGAGATAGGGAGAACTATGGCTACACCTTC. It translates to CATSRDRENYGYTF.